These 27 T cell receptor beta chains came from one sample sequenced in a study of T-cell memory formation after mild COVID-19. A single record per CDR3 protein comes from TCRdb applying MiXCR to the 5' RACE reads. The sample records about 310,000 distinct CDR3 sequences, roughly 15% being singletons. The source material was PBMCs or a T cell subset sorted from them (not recorded which). Source of these receptors: a young man who had mild COVID-19 (a few samples of this study predate the infection). Cell type and time point are not known.

In this sample, this clonotype turned up a few times. The chain carries TRBV20-1 and TRBJ2-5; D not certain. V was pared by 3 bases and J by 5 bases, with 10 bases between. This CDR3 comprises 12 residues. Germline lookup yields CDR1 DFQATT and CDR2 SNEGSKA (reference sequence). The CDR3 sequence: CSASQLGETQYF. The CDR3 DNA reads TGCAGTGCTAGCCAGTTGGGGGAGACCCAGTACTTC.

The CDR3 is CASSVAHYNEQFF. CDR3 DNA sequence: TGTGCCAGCAGCGTAGCCCATTACAATGAGCAGTTCTTC. The chain employs TRBV9 and TRBJ2-1; D uncertain. From germline, CDR1 is SGDLS and CDR2 YYNGEE. CDR3 length equals 13 residues. Trimming shortened V by 0 bases and J by 4 bases, and 5 bases separated the two germline ends. Looking up the rest from reference TRBV9 and TRBJ2-1 gives the full variable domain: DSGVTQTPKHLITATGQRVTLRCSPRSGDLSVYWYQQSLDQGLQFLIQYYNGEERAKGNILERFSAQQFPDLHSELNLSSLELGDSALYFCASSVAHYNEQFFGPGTRLTVL.

The gene calls are TRBV18 and TRBJ2-3; D gene uncertain. V dropped 5 bases and J dropped 6 bases, with 15 bases sitting between them. This CDR3 region has 14 residues. Germline values: CDR1 KGHSH, CDR2 LQKENI. The DNA for the CDR3 is TGTGCCAGCTCATCCGGACCGCCGTTCGATACGCAGTATTTT. Its translation is CASSSGPPFDTQYF.

J is TRBJ2-3 and V is TRBV19; a weak D match, TRBD2 (5 bases). Trimming cost V 5 bases and J 2 bases, with 11 bases left between them. Germline CDR1 is LNHDA and CDR2 is SQIVND (reference sequence). The CDR3 covers 14 residues. The CDR3 here is CASSDYIVTDTQYF. The CDR3 nucleotides read TGTGCCAGTAGTGACTACATTGTCACAGATACGCAGTATTTT.

This clonotype was observed a handful of times. The gene calls are TRBV12-3 or TRBV12-4 and TRBJ2-2; D gene ambiguous. The CDR3 covers 12 residues. Trimming took 5 bases from V and 2 from J, leaving 3 bases between them. The CDR3 DNA reads as TGTGCCAGCAGTGCAAACACCGGGGAGCTGTTTTTT. It encodes CASSANTGELFF.

This clonotype was found a few times. This chain links TRBV29-1 with TRBJ1-1; D is unclear. The CDR3 runs to 14 residues. V gave up 7 bases and J gave up 3 bases, with 18 bases separating them. CDR1 and CDR2 (germline): SQVTM, ANQGSEA. The CDR3 region is CSGEIGFGYTEAFF. The CDR3, as DNA: TGCAGCGGGGAGATCGGGTTCGGGTACACTGAAGCTTTCTTT.

CDR3 loop: CASSPPTSESTDTQYF. For the CDR3, the DNA is TGCGCCAGCAGCCCTCCCACTAGCGAGTCCACAGATACGCAGTATTTT. V and J are TRBV5-1 and TRBJ2-3; 7 nucleotides line up with TRBD2. The V gene end was trimmed by 4 bases and the J gene end by 2 bases; junction bases not matched to a gene: 10. There are 16 residues in the CDR3. Germline lookup yields CDR1 SGHRS and CDR2 YFSETQ.

This clonotype was recorded a few times. The gene calls are TRBV7-2 and TRBJ1-6; D ambiguous. Trimming pared 1 base from V and 8 bases from J, leaving 0 bases between. The germline V gene has CDR1 SGHTA and CDR2 FQGNSA. This CDR3 region has 11 residues. The DNA of the CDR3 is TGTGCCAGCAGCTTAGATTCACCCCTCCACTTT. Protein product: CASSLDSPLHF.

CDR3 sequence reads: CASSFSGQGYEQYF. CDR3 nucleotide sequence: TGTGCCAGCAGTTTCTCGGGACAGGGTTACGAGCAGTACTTC. The chain couples TRBV12-3 or TRBV12-4 to TRBJ2-7; TRBD1 agrees at 9 bases. V lost 3 bases and J lost 4; bases outside the gene matches: 4. This CDR3 spans 14 amino acids.

Only a few counts were recorded for this clonotype. The chain has TRBV4-3 and TRBJ2-1, with D perhaps given as TRBD1 or TRBD2 (5 bases each). V was pared by 8 bases and J by 0 bases, with 14 bases between. CDR1 and CDR2 (germline): LGHNA, YSLEER. The CDR3 is 15 amino acids. The chain's CDR3 is CASGEGTSSYNEQFF. As DNA, the CDR3 is TGCGCCAGCGGAGAGGGGACGAGCTCCTACAATGAGCAGTTCTTC.

The rearrangement uses TRBV20-1 and TRBJ1-2; D unresolved. The CDR3 length is 13 residues. Germline CDR1 is DFQATT and CDR2 is SNEGSKA (reference sequence). The V end lost 3 bases, the J end lost 8 bases, and 16 bases lay between the germline ends. In DNA form, the CDR3 reads TGCAGTGCTAGGTATTCGCCCTTAGCGGGCTACACCTTC. This codes for CSARYSPLAGYTF.

This sequence joins TRBV7-2 and TRBJ2-7; no clear D gene. Germline V gene sequence: CDR1 SGHTA, CDR2 FQGNSA. CDR3 length equals 14 residues. V was cut by 2 bases and J by 2 bases, with 10 bases left in between. The CDR3 DNA reads as TGTGCCAGCAGCTTATGGGCAGGTCCCTACGAGCAGTACGTC. Protein product: CASSLWAGPYEQYV.

This clonotype was detected many times. This rearrangement joins TRBV7-2 to TRBJ2-3; 9 positions match TRBD2. CDR3 length: 16 residues. V gave up 3 bases and J gave up 6 bases; unmatched junction bases: 10. Germline CDR1 and CDR2: SGHTA and FQGNSA. The CDR3 DNA follows: TGTGCCAGCAGCTTTGTCCCTCTAGCGGGGAGGGATACGCAGTATTTT. Translation gives CASSFVPLAGRDTQYF.

This clonotype was observed many times. This sequence joins TRBV18 and TRBJ2-5; D uncertain. Germline V CDR1 and CDR2: KGHSH, LQKENI. The CDR3 is made up of 13 amino acids. V lost 3 bases and J lost 5, with 10 bases in between. CDR3 nucleotide sequence: TGTGCCAGCTCACCGCCGGGTTCGGAGACCCAGTACTTC. It encodes CASSPPGSETQYF.

In its sample, this clonotype was seen many times. The rearrangement uses TRBV7-2 and TRBJ2-1; D is unclear. Germline V lookup: CDR1 SGHTA, CDR2 FQGNSA. The CDR3 runs to 17 residues. V was shortened by 0 bases and J by 0 bases, with 12 bases between the two germline ends. This chain's CDR3 is CASSLAPPSTSYNEQFF. The CDR3 bases are TGTGCCAGCAGCTTAGCGCCCCCCTCAACCTCCTACAATGAGCAGTTCTTC.

This clonotype was counted only a few times. The CDR3 DNA sequence: TGTGCCAGCAGCTCCTCTAGCGGATTCTCCTACAATGAGCAGTTCTTC. As protein: CASSSSSGFSYNEQFF. V is TRBV11-3 and J is TRBJ2-1, with TRBD2 identical over 7 bases. J was trimmed by 0 bases and V by 4 bases; bases with no gene match: 6. Germline values: CDR1 SGHNT, CDR2 YENEEA. The length of the CDR3 is 16 residues.

Many counts were recorded for this clonotype. The chain links TRBV29-1 to TRBJ2-1; possible D gene TRBD1, 6 bases. V shed 1 base and J shed 5 bases, with 12 bases lying between them. This CDR3 comprises 14 residues. Germline V gene sequence: CDR1 SQVTM, CDR2 ANQGSEA. The CDR3 spells CSVEAGQNNNEQFF. CDR3 nucleotides: TGCAGCGTTGAAGCTGGACAGAACAACAATGAGCAGTTCTTC.

The chain recombines TRBV12-3 or TRBV12-4 with TRBJ2-3; maybe TRBD2 (6 bases). The V end was cut by 7 bases, the J end by 0 bases, with 17 bases between. This CDR3 contains 16 residues. The CDR3 spells CASTLGGAHSTDTQYF. The CDR3 nucleotides are TGTGCCAGCACCCTTGGCGGGGCTCATAGCACAGATACGCAGTATTTT.

The chain employs TRBV20-1 and TRBJ2-7; 8 bases align to TRBD1. The CDR3 extends over 16 amino acids. Germline values: CDR1 DFQATT, CDR2 SNEGSKA (reference sequence). The V gene end was trimmed by 3 bases and the J gene end by 0 bases; junction bases not matched to a gene: 10. The CDR3 DNA sequence: TGCAGTGCTAGGCCTCCCGGGACAGGCAGCTCCTACGAGCAGTACTTC. Translating it yields CSARPPGTGSSYEQYF.

The rearrangement links TRBV7-2 to TRBJ2-5, with 8 bases fitting TRBD1. The CDR3 is made up of 13 amino acids. The germline V gene has CDR1 SGHTA and CDR2 FQGNSA. V dropped 3 bases and J dropped 9; count of bases not matched to a gene: 6. The chain's CDR3 is CASSFSGGYPQYF. In DNA form, the CDR3 reads TGTGCCAGCAGCTTCTCAGGGGGCTATCCCCAGTACTTC.

The chain uses TRBV7-9 and TRBJ2-5, with D possibly matching TRBD2 (5 bases). The CDR3 runs to 15 residues. Germline V gene data show CDR1 as SEHNR and CDR2 as FQNEAQ (reference sequence). V was clipped by 1 base and J by 3 bases, with 12 bases between them. For the CDR3, the DNA is TGTGCCAGCAGCTTAGGGGCTAGCAGAGAAGAGACCCAGTACTTC. Translation: CASSLGASREETQYF.

The V call is TRBV20-1, the J call TRBJ1-5; 7 bases agree with TRBD1. The CDR3 runs 14 residues. Germline V gene data show CDR1 as DFQATT and CDR2 as SNEGSKA (reference sequence). V shed 3 bases, J shed 4 bases, and the junction held 6 bases outside the gene matches. CDR3 protein: CSASAGTVNQPQHF. The CDR3 nucleotides read TGCAGTGCTAGTGCCGGGACAGTTAATCAGCCCCAGCATTTT.

In its sample, this clonotype was seen a few times. The gene calls are TRBV6-6 and TRBJ2-7; TRBD2 agrees at 10 bases. Germline CDR1 reads MNHNY; CDR2 reads SVGAGI (reference sequence). The CDR3 consists of 19 residues. Trimming cost V 2 bases and J 5 bases; bases outside gene matches: 18. The chain's CDR3 is CASSYRMDRTSGSRDEQYF. The CDR3 DNA sequence: TGTGCCAGCAGTTACCGGATGGATCGGACTAGCGGCAGTCGTGACGAGCAGTACTTC.

This clonotype was found a few times. The rearrangement joins TRBV6-2 or TRBV6-3 to TRBJ2-3, with D possibly being TRBD1 (6 bases). Trimming pared 6 bases from V and 0 bases from J, leaving 16 bases between. There are 16 residues in the CDR3. CDR1 and CDR2 from the germline V gene are MNHEY and SVGEGT. The CDR3 DNA reads as TGTGCCAGCAGCCCCCGGGGACACCCTAGCACAGATACGCAGTATTTT. Residues: CASSPRGHPSTDTQYF.

The V gene is TRBV10-3, the J gene TRBJ1-5; D gene ambiguous. There are 14 residues in the CDR3. Germline CDR1 ENHRY, CDR2 SYGVKD. Trimming took off 4 bases at V and 2 bases at J, with 9 bases between the two ends. In DNA, the CDR3 is TGTGCCATCAGTGTCAGTGGAGGCAATCAGCCCCAGCATTTT. Amino acid sequence: CAISVSGGNQPQHF.

The chain recombines TRBV30 with TRBJ1-2; 7 nucleotides agree with TRBD1. This CDR3 region has 13 residues. CDR1 GTSNPN and CDR2 SVGIG come from the germline V gene (reference sequence). After removal of 0 bases from V and 7 bases from J, the junction contained 5 bases not matched to a gene. In nucleotides, the CDR3 is TGTGCCTGGAGTGTATCAGGGGGGTTTGGCTACACCTTC. This translates into CAWSVSGGFGYTF. Based on the CDR3 plus reference TRBV30 and TRBJ1-2, the full variable domain is SQTIHQWPATLVQPVGSPLSLECTVEGTSNPNLYWYRQAAGRGLQLLFYSVGIGQISSEVPQNLSASRPQDRQFILSSKKLLLSDSGFYLCAWSVSGGFGYTFGSGTRLTVV.

This clonotype has ten or more counts. The genes are TRBV12-3 or TRBV12-4 and TRBJ2-2, with D tentatively TRBD1 (6 bases). The CDR3 extends over 16 amino acids. Deletions cut 4 bases from V and 3 bases from J, with 15 bases between. The CDR3 here is CASSSPATGYTGELFF. CDR3 DNA sequence: TGTGCCAGCAGTTCGCCCGCGACAGGCTACACCGGGGAGCTGTTTTTT.